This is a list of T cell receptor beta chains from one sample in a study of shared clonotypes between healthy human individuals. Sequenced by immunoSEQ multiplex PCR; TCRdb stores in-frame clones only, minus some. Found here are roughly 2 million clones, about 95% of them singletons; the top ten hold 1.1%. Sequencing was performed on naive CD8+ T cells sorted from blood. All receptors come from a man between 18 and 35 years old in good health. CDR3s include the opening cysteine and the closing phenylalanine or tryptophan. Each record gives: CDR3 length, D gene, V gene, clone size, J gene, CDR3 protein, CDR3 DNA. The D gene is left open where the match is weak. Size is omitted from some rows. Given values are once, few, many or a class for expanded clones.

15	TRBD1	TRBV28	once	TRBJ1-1	CASTMTGTANTEAFF	TGTGCCAGCACTATGACCGGGACAGCGAACACTGAAGCTTTCTTT
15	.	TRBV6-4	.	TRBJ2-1	CASSDSPTAYNEQFF	TGTGCCAGCAGTGACTCCCCTACCGCCTACAATGAGCAGTTCTTC
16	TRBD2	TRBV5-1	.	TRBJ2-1	CASSLDDGGIPNEQFF	TGCGCCAGCAGCTTGGATGACGGGGGGATACCCAATGAGCAGTTCTTC
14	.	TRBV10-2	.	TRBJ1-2	CASSESTEYYGYTF	TGCGCCAGCAGTGAGTCGACCGAATACTATGGCTACACCTTC
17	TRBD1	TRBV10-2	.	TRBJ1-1	CASSEADRPWEDTEAFF	TGCGCCAGCAGTGAGGCGGACAGGCCCTGGGAGGACACTGAAGCTTTCTTT
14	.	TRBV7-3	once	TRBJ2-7	CASSPGLGSYEQYF	TGTGCCAGCAGCCCAGGCCTTGGCTCCTACGAGCAGTACTTC
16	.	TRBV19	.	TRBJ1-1	CASSIVVGLRNTEAFF	TGTGCCAGTAGTATAGTCGTAGGGTTGAGGAACACTGAAGCTTTCTTT
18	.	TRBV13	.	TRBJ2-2	CASSLTTLRGQGTGELFF	TGTGCCAGCAGCTTGACAACCCTGCGGGGCCAGGGCACCGGGGAGCTGTTTTTT
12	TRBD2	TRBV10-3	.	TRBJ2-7	CAAAGTSYEQYF	TGTGCCGCTGCCGGGACTAGCTACGAGCAGTACTTC
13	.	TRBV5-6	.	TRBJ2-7	CASSLGEAYEQYF	TGTGCCAGCAGCCTCGGGGAGGCCTACGAGCAGTACTTC
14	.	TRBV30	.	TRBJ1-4	CAWSVDGEGEKLFF	TGTGCCTGGAGTGTAGACGGGGAGGGTGAAAAACTGTTTTTT
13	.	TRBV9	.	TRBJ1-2	CASSGTTNYGYTF	TGTGCCAGCAGCGGTACAACTAACTATGGCTACACCTTC
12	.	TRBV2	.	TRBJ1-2	CASDRGENGYTF	TGTGCCAGCGATAGGGGGGAGAATGGCTACACCTTC
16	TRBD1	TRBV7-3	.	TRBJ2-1	CASSPKTGSSYNEQFF	TGTGCCAGCAGCCCAAAGACAGGGAGCTCCTACAATGAGCAGTTCTTC
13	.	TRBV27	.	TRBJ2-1	CASSRSVQWEQFF	TGTGCCAGCAGCAGATCGGTACAGTGGGAGCAGTTCTTC
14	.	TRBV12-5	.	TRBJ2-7	CASGFFSEAYEQYF	TGTGCTAGTGGTTTCTTTAGCGAGGCCTACGAGCAGTACTTC
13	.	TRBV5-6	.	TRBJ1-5	CASSEWGGQPQHF	TGTGCCAGCAGCGAATGGGGGGGGCAGCCCCAGCATTTT
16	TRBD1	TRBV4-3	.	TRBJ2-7	CASSQDDRAGAYEQYF	TGCGCCAGCAGCCAAGATGACAGGGCCGGCGCCTACGAGCAGTACTTC
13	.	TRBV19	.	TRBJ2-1	CASSIGNYNEQFF	TGTGCCAGTAGTATCGGGAACTACAATGAGCAGTTCTTC
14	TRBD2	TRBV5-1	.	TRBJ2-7	CASSTWTRSDEQYF	TGCGCCAGCAGCACCTGGACTAGGAGCGACGAGCAGTACTTC
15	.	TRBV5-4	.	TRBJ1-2	CASSPLGEWDYGYTF	TGTGCCAGCAGCCCTCTGGGGGAGTGGGACTATGGCTACACCTTC
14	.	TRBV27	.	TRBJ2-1	CASGWGGPHNEQFF	TGTGCCAGCGGCTGGGGGGGCCCCCACAATGAGCAGTTCTTC
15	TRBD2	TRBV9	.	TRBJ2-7	CASSVAASGNYEQYF	TGTGCCAGCAGCGTAGCCGCTAGCGGGAACTACGAGCAGTACTTC
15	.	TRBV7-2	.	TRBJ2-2	CASSPSREIPGELFF	TGTGCCAGCAGTCCTTCTCGGGAGATCCCCGGGGAGCTGTTTTTT